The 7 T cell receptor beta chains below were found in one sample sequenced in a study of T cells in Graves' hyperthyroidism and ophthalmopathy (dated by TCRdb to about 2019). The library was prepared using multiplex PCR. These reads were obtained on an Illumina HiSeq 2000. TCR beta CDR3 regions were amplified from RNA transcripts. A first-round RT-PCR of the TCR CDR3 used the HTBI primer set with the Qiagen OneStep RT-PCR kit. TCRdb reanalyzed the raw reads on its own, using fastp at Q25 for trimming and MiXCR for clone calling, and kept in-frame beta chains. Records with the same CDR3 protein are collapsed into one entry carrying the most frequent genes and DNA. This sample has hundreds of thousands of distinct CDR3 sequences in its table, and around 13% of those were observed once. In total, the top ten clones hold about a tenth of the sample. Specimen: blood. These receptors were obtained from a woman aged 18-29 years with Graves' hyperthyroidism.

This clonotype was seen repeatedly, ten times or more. The CDR3 bases are TGTGCCAGCAGCTTCGGACGGATACTAGCGGGAGGACGGGAGACCCAGTACTTC. This gives the protein CASSFGRILAGGRETQYF. V usage is TRBV11-2 and J usage is TRBJ2-5; 12 bases line up with TRBD2. There are 18 residues in the CDR3. Germline-derived CDR1 and CDR2 are SGHAT and FQNNGV. Losses at the gene ends were 3 bases for V and 5 bases for J; bases not matched to a gene: 13.

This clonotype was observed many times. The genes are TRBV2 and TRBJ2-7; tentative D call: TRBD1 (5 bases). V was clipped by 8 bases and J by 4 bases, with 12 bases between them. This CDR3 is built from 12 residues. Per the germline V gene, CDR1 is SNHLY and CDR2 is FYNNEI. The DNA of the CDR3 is TGTGCCAGCGACCAGGGCGTATACGAGCAGTACTTC. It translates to CASDQGVYEQYF.

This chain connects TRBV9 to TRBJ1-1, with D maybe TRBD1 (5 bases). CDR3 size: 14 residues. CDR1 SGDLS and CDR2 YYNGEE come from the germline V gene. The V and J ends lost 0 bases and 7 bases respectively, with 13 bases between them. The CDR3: CASSVGLGAVEAFF. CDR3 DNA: TGTGCCAGCAGCGTAGGGTTAGGGGCGGTTGAAGCTTTCTTT.

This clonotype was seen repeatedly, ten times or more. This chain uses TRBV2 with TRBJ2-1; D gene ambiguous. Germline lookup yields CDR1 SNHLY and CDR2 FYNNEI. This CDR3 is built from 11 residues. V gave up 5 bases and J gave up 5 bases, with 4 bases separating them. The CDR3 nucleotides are TGTGCCAGCAGTAAAGACAATGAGCAGTTCTTC. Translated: CASSKDNEQFF.

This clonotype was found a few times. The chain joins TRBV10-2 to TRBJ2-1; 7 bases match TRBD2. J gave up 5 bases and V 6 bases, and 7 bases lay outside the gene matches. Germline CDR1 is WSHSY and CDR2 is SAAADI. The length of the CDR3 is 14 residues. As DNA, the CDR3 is TGCGCCAGCAGCCTAGCGGAGACGAACAATGAGCAGTTCTTC. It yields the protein CASSLAETNNEQFF.

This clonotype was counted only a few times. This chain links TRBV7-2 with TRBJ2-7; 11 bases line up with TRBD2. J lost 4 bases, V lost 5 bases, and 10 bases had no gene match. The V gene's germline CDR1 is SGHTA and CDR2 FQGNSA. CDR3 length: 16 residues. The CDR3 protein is CASSRSFSGRAYEQYF. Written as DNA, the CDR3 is TGTGCCAGCAGCCGAAGTTTTAGCGGGAGGGCATACGAGCAGTACTTC.

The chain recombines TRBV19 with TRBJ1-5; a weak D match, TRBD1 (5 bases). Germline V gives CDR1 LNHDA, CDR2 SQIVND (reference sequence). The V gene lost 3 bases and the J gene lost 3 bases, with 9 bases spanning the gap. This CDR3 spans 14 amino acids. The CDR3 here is CASSIGGDNQPQHF. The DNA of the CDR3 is TGTGCCAGTAGTATCGGAGGGGACAATCAGCCCCAGCATTTT.